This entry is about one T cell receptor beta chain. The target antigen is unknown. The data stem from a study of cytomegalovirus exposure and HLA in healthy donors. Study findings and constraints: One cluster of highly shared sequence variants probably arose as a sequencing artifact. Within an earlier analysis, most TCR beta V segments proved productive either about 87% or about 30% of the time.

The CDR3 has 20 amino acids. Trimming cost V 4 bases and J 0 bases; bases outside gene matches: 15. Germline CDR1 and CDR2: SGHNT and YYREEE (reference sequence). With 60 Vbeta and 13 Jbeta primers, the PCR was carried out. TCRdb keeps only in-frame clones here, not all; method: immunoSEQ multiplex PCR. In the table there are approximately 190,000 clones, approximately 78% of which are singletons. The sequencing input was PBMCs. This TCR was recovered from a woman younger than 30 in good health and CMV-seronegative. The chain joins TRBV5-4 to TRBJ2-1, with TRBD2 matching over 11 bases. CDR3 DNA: TGTGCCAGCAGCCTCAATTGGGGACTAGCGGATCCCAACTCCTACAATGAGCAGTTCTTC. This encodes CASSLNWGLADPNSYNEQFF.